The 15 T cell receptor beta chains below all came from one sample that was sequenced in a study of shared clonotypes between healthy human individuals. Clones were read by immunoSEQ multiplex PCR, and TCRdb kept only the in-frame ones, dropping some. This sample has 2 million to 2.5 million clones, with 85% to 95% found just once. The source material was naive CD4+ T cells from PBMCs. The subset: CD45RA+ positively selected. All receptors come from a man aged 18 to 29 in good health. Some clones in this sample may be carry-over from other donors' samples.

V and J are TRBV5-4 and TRBJ2-2; D might be TRBD2 (5 bases). Between the trimmed V and J ends, which lost 2 bases and 0 bases, there was a span of 8 bases. The CDR3 runs to 15 residues. CDR1 SGHNT and CDR2 YYREEE come from the germline V gene (reference sequence). The DNA of the CDR3 is TGTGCCAGCAGCTTTGCCGGGACGAACACCGGGGAGCTGTTTTTT. This codes for CASSFAGTNTGELFF.

The chain links TRBV5-1 to TRBJ2-6; the D is unclear. There are 12 residues in the CDR3. Looked up from germline, CDR1 is SGHRS and CDR2 is YFSETQ. V dropped 4 bases and J dropped 9 bases, with 8 bases sitting between them. In DNA, the CDR3 is TGCGCCAGCAGCCTCCCCGACAACGTCCTGACTTTC. Its translation: CASSLPDNVLTF.

The V call is TRBV4-1, the J call TRBJ1-4; D remains ambiguous. The V gene lost 4 bases and the J gene lost 8 bases, with 17 bases spanning the gap. Looked up from germline, CDR1 is MGHRA and CDR2 is YSYEKL. The CDR3 spans 15 residues. In DNA, the CDR3 is TGCGCCAGCAGCCTCCTCGGTACTGGTATCGAAAAACTGTTTTTT. It codes for CASSLLGTGIEKLFF.

With regard to this clone: The same CDR3 is also encoded by other DNA sequences in this sample. This sequence joins TRBV9 and TRBJ2-1, with D perhaps matching TRBD1 or TRBD2 (5 bases each). Between the trimmed V and J ends, which lost 5 bases and 4 bases, there was a span of 16 bases. This CDR3 region has 15 residues. In germline, CDR1 is SGDLS, CDR2 YYNGEE. CDR3 in DNA: TGTGCCAGCAGTGGGGGTACTGGGGCATACAATGAGCAGTTCTTC. This sequence encodes CASSGGTGAYNEQFF.

The genes are TRBV4-1 and TRBJ1-4; possibly TRBD1 for D (5 bases). Between the trimmed V and J ends, which lost 3 bases and 4 bases, there was a span of 18 bases. This CDR3 spans 17 amino acids. Germline V lookup: CDR1 MGHRA, CDR2 YSYEKL. The CDR3: CASSHRFRGSLNEKLFF. DNA for the CDR3: TGCGCCAGCAGCCACCGTTTTAGGGGATCCCTTAATGAAAAACTGTTTTTT.

As for this clone: This specimen includes other DNA sequences encoding the same CDR3. The chain employs TRBV5-1 and TRBJ2-6; D unclear. This CDR3 region has 14 residues. Germline CDR1 reads SGHRS; CDR2 reads YFSETQ. V gave up 7 bases and J gave up 0 bases, with 8 bases separating them. In DNA form, the CDR3 reads TGCGCCAGCTCTCCCCTCTCTGGGGCCAACGTCCTGACTTTC. Translating gives CASSPLSGANVLTF.

The chain is built from TRBV7-2 and TRBJ1-6; the D is unclear. The germline V and J ends were trimmed by 1 base and 4 bases, with 14 bases remaining between them. CDR3 size: 17 residues. Germline V gene lookup returns CDR1 SGHTA and CDR2 FQGNSA. The CDR3 DNA reads TGTGCCAGCAGCTTAGTAGGGTGGCAGACGTATAATTCACCCCTCCACTTT. Residues: CASSLVGWQTYNSPLHF.

The rearrangement uses TRBV7-2 and TRBJ2-2; D is ambiguous. CDR1 and CDR2 from the germline V gene are SGHTA and FQGNSA. V lost 3 bases, J lost 4 bases, and 15 bases lay in between. The length of the CDR3 is 16 residues. The CDR3 is CASSFFNRGVTGELFF. The CDR3, as DNA: TGTGCCAGCAGCTTCTTTAACCGCGGTGTCACCGGGGAGCTGTTTTTT.

This rearrangement joins TRBV28 to TRBJ1-5; tentatively, D is TRBD1 (5 bases). CDR1 MDHEN and CDR2 SYDVKM come from the germline V gene. The CDR3 has 16 residues. V dropped 6 bases and J dropped 0 bases, with 15 bases sitting between them. The chain's CDR3 is CASSSGPGHSNQPQHF. The CDR3 region has the DNA TGTGCCAGCAGCTCCGGCCCGGGGCATAGCAATCAGCCCCAGCATTTT.

The chain couples TRBV7-2 to TRBJ1-2; 7 nucleotides line up with TRBD1. This CDR3 contains 15 residues. In germline, CDR1 is SGHTA, CDR2 FQGNSA. Trimming took 3 bases from V and 4 from J; bases not matched to a gene: 8. The CDR3 sequence is CASSFGRGNSYGYTF. CDR3 DNA sequence: TGTGCCAGCAGCTTTGGCAGGGGGAACAGCTATGGCTACACCTTC. The full variable domain, with the rest looked up from reference TRBV7-2 and TRBJ1-2, is GAGVSQSPSNKVTEKGKDVELRCDPISGHTALYWYRQSLGQGLEFLIYFQGNSAPDKSGLPSDRFSAERTGGSVSTLTIQRTQQEDSAVYLCASSFGRGNSYGYTFGSGTRLTVV.

The V call is TRBV28, the J call TRBJ2-1, with 11 bases aligning to TRBD1. Germline CDR1 and CDR2: MDHEN and SYDVKM. The CDR3 has 15 residues. J lost 5 bases, V lost 7 bases, and 7 bases had no gene match. The CDR3 DNA is TGTGCCAGCATAGGGTGGGACAGGGGGAACAATGAGCAGTTCTTC. Its protein is CASIGWDRGNNEQFF.

This chain joins TRBV5-1 and TRBJ2-2; 7 bases line up with TRBD1. This CDR3 is built from 15 residues. Germline CDR1 reads SGHRS; CDR2 reads YFSETQ. J was trimmed by 4 bases and V by 0 bases; bases with no gene match: 3. CDR3 sequence: CASSLVGTVTGELFF. Here the CDR3 DNA reads TGCGCCAGCAGCTTGGTAGGGACAGTCACCGGGGAGCTGTTTTTT.

This clone was counted once. The CDR3 DNA follows: TGCGCCAGCAGCGAAAAGAGGGGTCCGTATGAAAAACTGTTTTTT. Its protein is CASSEKRGPYEKLFF. The chain carries TRBV5-1 and TRBJ1-4; tentatively, D is TRBD1 (5 bases). This CDR3 is 15 amino acids long. V lost 4 bases, J lost 6 bases, and 16 bases lay in between. The germline gives CDR1 SGHRS, CDR2 YFSETQ. The full variable domain, its missing parts supplied by reference TRBV5-1 and TRBJ1-4, is KAGVTQTPRYLIKTRGQQVTLSCSPISGHRSVSWYQQTPGQGLQFLFEYFSETQRNKGNFPGRFSGRQFSNSRSEMNVSTLELGDSALYLCASSEKRGPYEKLFFGSGTQLSVL.

CDR3 sequence (DNA): TGTGCCAGCGGTGGGTCCGTCTCTGGGGCCAACGTCCTGACTTTC. Translation: CASGGSVSGANVLTF. The chain employs TRBV27 and TRBJ2-6; D not resolved. In germline, CDR1 is MNHEY, CDR2 SMNVEV (reference sequence). The CDR3 runs to 15 residues. Trimming removed 8 bases at V and 0 bases at J, with 11 bases between.

As concerns this clone: This specimen includes other DNA sequences encoding the same CDR3. The V call is TRBV15, the J call TRBJ2-1; 7 bases are shared with TRBD2. The CDR3 totals 12 residues. V shed 3 bases and J 8 bases; nucleotides not matched to a gene: 1. Germline lookup yields CDR1 LNHNV and CDR2 YYDKDF (reference sequence). CDR3 in DNA: TGTGCCACCAGCAGGGGGGGGGATGAGCAGTTCTTC. Translating gives CATSRGGDEQFF.